This is a list of T cell receptor beta chains from one sample in a study of blood T cell repertoires in COVID-19. Clones were sequenced by immunoSEQ multiplex PCR, and TCRdb holds only the in-frame ones, with some missing. The sample contains 40,000 to 60,000 clones, roughly 88% of which appear only once. The sample was peripheral blood. These receptors came from a human donor in a cohort sampled during active COVID-19. The CDR3 runs from the conserved cysteine through the conserved F or W. D genes are given only for firm matches. Some rows have no size entry. The others give once, few or many, or a class for an expanded clone.

NA	TRBV2	NA	TRBJ1-2	CASSEAGGQGYGYTF	TGTGCCAGCAGTGAAGCGGGCGGACAAGGCTATGGCTACACCTTC
NA	TRBV18	NA	TRBJ2-7	CASSPDQGLSYEQYF	TGTGCCAGCTCACCAGACCAGGGCCTCTCCTACGAGCAGTACTTC
NA	TRBV30	NA	TRBJ2-6	CACPWTTGANVLTF	TGTGCCTGCCCCTGGACTACTGGGGCCAACGTCCTGACTTTC
TRBD2	TRBV9	NA	TRBJ2-4	CASSPWGRVGDIQYF	TGTGCCAGCAGCCCCTGGGGGAGGGTGGGGGACATTCAGTACTTC
TRBD1	TRBV5-1	NA	TRBJ1-2	CASMSTGGNYGYTF	TGCGCCAGCATGTCGACAGGGGGCAACTATGGCTACACCTTC
NA	TRBV19	NA	TRBJ1-1	CASSVARGTVNTEAFF	TGTGCCAGTAGTGTGGCCCGCGGGACGGTGAACACTGAAGCTTTCTTT
NA	TRBV9	NA	TRBJ2-7	CASSGETGSYEQYF	TGTGCCAGCAGCGGGGAGACCGGCTCCTACGAGCAGTACTTC
NA	TRBV7-3	few	TRBJ1-3	CASSQDGGAGNTIYF	TGTGCCAGCAGCCAAGATGGGGGGGCTGGAAACACCATATATTTT
NA	TRBV5-5	NA	TRBJ2-2	CASSLPGGYTGELFF	TGTGCCAGCAGCTTACCCGGCGGCTACACCGGGGAGCTGTTTTTT
TRBD2	TRBV3-1/TRBV3-2	NA	TRBJ2-3	CASRAGMTDTQYF	TGTGCCAGCAGAGCGGGAATGACAGATACGCAGTATTTT
NA	TRBV7-9	few	TRBJ1-3	CASSLQQGSSGNTIYF	TGTGCCAGCAGCTTACAGCAGGGAAGCTCTGGAAACACCATATATTTT
NA	TRBV6-5	NA	TRBJ2-3	CASSYSRGGSTDTQYF	TGTGCCAGCAGTTACTCTCGCGGAGGGAGCACAGATACGCAGTATTTT
TRBD1	TRBV5-6	once	TRBJ2-5	CASSLGDRGAETQYF	TGTGCCAGCAGCTTGGGGGACAGGGGTGCAGAGACCCAGTACTTC
NA	TRBV11-2	NA	TRBJ2-7	CASSLIRGPRYEQYF	TGTGCCAGCAGCTTAATCAGGGGTCCCCGTTACGAGCAGTACTTC
NA	TRBV7-6	NA	TRBJ2-1	CASSLFTGNEQFF	TGTGCCAGCAGCTTGTTTACGGGCAATGAGCAGTTCTTC
TRBD1	TRBV4-2	NA	TRBJ2-7	CASSRDRGEQYF	TGTGCCAGCAGCCGGGACAGGGGCGAGCAGTACTTC
NA	TRBV5-6	NA	TRBJ2-1	CASRGGGYNEQFF	TGTGCCAGCAGGGGAGGGGGGTACAATGAGCAGTTCTTC
TRBD1	TRBV2	NA	TRBJ2-7	CASSTGTDYEQYF	TGTGCCAGCAGTACCGGGACAGACTACGAGCAGTACTTC
TRBD1	TRBV7-2	NA	TRBJ2-7	CASSPRQGSLSYEQYF	TGTGCCAGCAGCCCCCGACAGGGCTCCCTCTCCTACGAGCAGTACTTC
NA	TRBV4-3	NA	TRBJ2-2	CASSQDYGDSNTGELFF	TGCGCCAGCAGCCAAGATTACGGGGACTCGAACACCGGGGAGCTGTTTTTT
TRBD1	TRBV18	NA	TRBJ2-5	CASSTGTGKETQYF	TGTGCCAGCTCAACAGGGACAGGGAAAGAGACCCAGTACTTC
NA	TRBV7-2	NA	TRBJ2-7	CASSLAGGQYF	TGTGCCAGCAGCTTAGCGGGAGGGCAGTACTTC
TRBD2	TRBV5-5	NA	TRBJ2-1	CASSLPGTSGEQFF	TGTGCCAGCAGCTTGCCCGGGACTAGCGGAGAGCAGTTCTTC
NA	TRBV15	NA	TRBJ2-6	CATSRGGGPGSGANVLTF	TGTGCCACCAGCAGAGGGGGGGGCCCAGGCTCTGGGGCCAACGTCCTGACTTTC
NA	TRBV6-5	NA	TRBJ2-3	CASSYRERQYF	TGTGCCAGCAGTTATAGGGAGAGGCAGTATTTT
NA	TRBV18	NA	TRBJ1-6	CASSPGGDSPLHF	TGTGCCAGCTCACCCGGGGGGGATTCACCCCTCCACTTT
NA	TRBV3-1/TRBV3-2	NA	TRBJ2-7	CASSRGQTYEQYF	TGTGCCAGCAGCAGAGGGCAGACTTACGAGCAGTACTTC
NA	TRBV3-1/TRBV3-2	NA	TRBJ1-4	CASSQGIGATNEKLFF	TGTGCCAGCAGCCAAGGGATCGGGGCAACTAATGAAAAACTGTTTTTT
NA	TRBV5-6	NA	TRBJ2-3	CASSLAGGGPTDTQYF	TGTGCCAGCAGCTTGGCCGGGGGAGGCCCCACAGATACGCAGTATTTT
TRBD1	TRBV7-8	once	TRBJ1-2	CASSPTGGWDYGYTF	TGTGCCAGCAGCCCGACAGGGGGCTGGGACTATGGCTACACCTTC
TRBD1	TRBV27	NA	TRBJ1-5	CASSRDRNQPQHF	TGTGCCAGCAGCCGGGACAGAAATCAGCCCCAGCATTTT
TRBD1	TRBV6-2/TRBV6-3	NA	TRBJ2-1	CASSLSGTGNNEQFF	TGTGCCAGCAGTTTATCCGGGACAGGAAACAATGAGCAGTTCTTC
NA	TRBV30	NA	TRBJ2-1	CAWSVGASPSRQFF	TGTGCCTGGAGTGTGGGGGCGTCACCGAGCAGGCAGTTCTTC
TRBD2	TRBV6-5	NA	TRBJ2-7	CASLAGVEQYF	TGTGCCAGCCTAGCGGGAGTCGAGCAGTACTTC
NA	TRBV29-1	NA	TRBJ2-5	CSVPIQGETQYF	TGCAGCGTGCCAATTCAGGGAGAGACCCAGTACTTC
TRBD2	TRBV20-1	NA	TRBJ2-2	CSASTSGRANTGELFF	TGCAGTGCTAGTACTAGCGGGAGAGCGAACACCGGGGAGCTGTTTTTT
TRBD1	TRBV5-4	NA	TRBJ1-4	CASSSMGQGNEKLFF	TGTGCCAGCAGCTCGATGGGACAGGGTAATGAAAAACTGTTTTTT
TRBD1	TRBV6-6	NA	TRBJ2-7	CASSFGQGGYEQYF	TGTGCCAGCAGTTTCGGACAGGGCGGGTACGAGCAGTACTTC
NA	TRBV4-2	NA	TRBJ2-1	CASSQDPGQGGNEQFF	TGTGCCAGCAGCCAAGACCCGGGGCAGGGAGGCAATGAGCAGTTCTTC
TRBD2	TRBV3-1/TRBV3-2	NA	TRBJ2-7	CASSQDIGTSGRLGRYEQYF	TGTGCCAGCAGCCAAGATATCGGGACTAGCGGGAGGCTCGGACGGTACGAGCAGTACTTC
NA	TRBV28	NA	TRBJ2-5	CASSQGLQETQYF	TGTGCCAGCAGCCAGGGACTCCAAGAGACCCAGTACTTC
NA	TRBV18	NA	TRBJ2-7	CASSPPSSYEQYF	TGTGCCAGCTCACCCCCTAGCTCCTACGAGCAGTACTTC
TRBD2	TRBV7-2	NA	TRBJ2-7	CASSLVSSGTAYEQYF	TGTGCCAGCAGCTTAGTCTCTAGCGGGACTGCCTACGAGCAGTACTTC
TRBD1	TRBV19	NA	TRBJ2-4	CASSMPGQGASITKNIQYF	TGTGCCAGTAGTATGCCGGGACAGGGGGCAAGTATTACCAAAAACATTCAGTACTTC
NA	TRBV5-1	NA	TRBJ2-3	CASSLLATQDTQYF	TGCGCCAGCAGCCTCCTAGCCACGCAGGATACGCAGTATTTT
TRBD1	TRBV10-3	NA	TRBJ2-1	CAISEGQGAYNEQFF	TGTGCCATCAGTGAGGGACAGGGGGCCTACAATGAGCAGTTCTTC
NA	TRBV3-1/TRBV3-2	NA	TRBJ1-2	CASSQEAGRGYTF	TGTGCCAGCAGCCAAGAGGCAGGGCGAGGCTACACCTTC
TRBD2	TRBV7-2	NA	TRBJ2-7	CASSPTSGGTYEQYF	TGTGCCAGCAGCCCGACTAGCGGGGGTACCTACGAGCAGTACTTC
NA	TRBV4-2	NA	TRBJ1-4	CASSQGAGTNEKLFF	TGTGCCAGCAGCCAAGGAGCAGGAACTAATGAAAAACTGTTTTTT
NA	TRBV6-5	NA	TRBJ2-7	CASRQRGEQYF	TGTGCCAGCAGGCAAAGGGGCGAGCAGTACTTC
NA	TRBV7-3	NA	TRBJ1-1	CASSLRETTEAFF	TGTGCCAGCAGCTTACGGGAGACCACTGAAGCTTTCTTT
NA	TRBV5-4	NA	TRBJ2-3	CASSARTSPDTQYF	TGTGCCAGCAGCGCGAGAACTAGCCCAGATACGCAGTATTTT
NA	TRBV19	NA	TRBJ2-2	CASSIFALTTGELFF	TGTGCCAGTAGTATTTTCGCGCTAACCACCGGGGAGCTGTTTTTT
TRBD1	TRBV6-6	NA	TRBJ1-2	CASSRGQGGYGYTF	TGTGCCAGCAGCCGCGGACAGGGGGGCTATGGCTACACCTTC
NA	TRBV2	few	TRBJ2-7	CASHTTPNYEQYF	TGTGCCAGCCACACCACCCCAAACTACGAGCAGTACTTC
TRBD1	TRBV23-1	NA	TRBJ2-2	CASSQRGTGDTGELFF	TGCGCCAGCAGTCAACGAGGGACAGGAGACACCGGGGAGCTGTTTTTT
TRBD1	TRBV5-4	NA	TRBJ1-2	CASSLGGTGDGYTF	TGTGCCAGCAGCTTGGGCGGGACAGGGGACGGCTACACCTTC
NA	TRBV5-6	NA	TRBJ1-2	CASSPSSGALGGYTF	TGTGCCAGCAGCCCCTCCTCAGGGGCGTTAGGAGGCTACACCTTC
NA	TRBV5-6	NA	TRBJ1-2	CASSPRWGGLRGYTF	TGTGCCAGCAGCCCGAGATGGGGGGGTCTACGAGGCTACACCTTC
TRBD1	TRBV18	NA	TRBJ1-1	CASSPIIVGTANTEAFF	TGTGCCAGCTCACCAATTATTGTCGGGACAGCGAACACTGAAGCTTTCTTT